This TCR beta chain was sequenced for a study of regulatory T cells in long-lasting Graves disease. Regarding time point: newly diagnosed GD, antithyroid drugs for less than 3 months. Construction of the TCR library relied on RNA isolated from PBMCs. In each case, Graves' disease was diagnosed per American Thyroid Association guidelines. The germline V gene has CDR1 SGHNT and CDR2 YYREEE (reference sequence). The CDR3 has 15 amino acids. The junction had 12 bases not matched to a gene; V was cut back by 5 bases and J by 7 bases. This clonotype was seen at least ten times. The antigen remains undetermined. Researchers made TCR beta libraries by using iRepertoire HTBI primers and running Arm-PCR on CDR3 regions. TCRdb used MiXCR to reprocess the multiplex PCR reads, holding one entry per CDR3 protein. The table has about 360,000 distinct CDR3 sequences, 15% to 20% seen once. Whole-study results and caveats: TCR diversity in persistent Graves' patients was below that of newly diagnosed ones.

This same sample was also taken into another study, of T cells in Graves' hyperthyroidism and ophthalmopathy.

The chain recombines TRBV5-4 with TRBJ1-5; 7 bases are shared with TRBD1. The input for sequencing was peripheral blood mononuclear cells (PBMCs), taken at new diagnosis, from a patient treated with antithyroid drugs. The origin of this receptor is a woman between 18 and 29 years old with Graves disease. CDR3 in amino acids: CASSLDREVGQPQHF. DNA for the CDR3: TGTGCCAGCAGTCTCGACAGGGAGGTCGGACAGCCCCAGCATTTT. The complete variable domain, with remaining parts taken from reference TRBV5-4 and TRBJ1-5, reads ETGVTQSPTHLIKTRGQQVTLRCSSQSGHNTVSWYQQALGQGPQFIFQYYREEENGRGNFPPRFSGLQFPNYSSELNVNALELDDSALYLCASSLDREVGQPQHFGDGTRLSIL.